The rows below give T cell receptor beta chains drawn from one sample of a study of cytomegalovirus exposure and HLA in healthy donors. Clones were read by immunoSEQ multiplex PCR, and TCRdb kept only the in-frame ones, dropping some. The sample includes 130,000 or so clones, approximately 91% seen only once; the top ten take 0.5% to 0.65%. The sequencing input was PBMCs. The source is a woman in her forties in good health and CMV-seronegative. CDR3s include the opening cysteine and the closing phenylalanine or tryptophan. The D gene is left open where the match is weak. The listing skips clone size in some rows; elsewhere it reads once, few, many or a size class.

>TRBV28|TRBJ1-1|few|NA
TGTGCCAGCAGTTTAGATACTCTTAACCAATACACTGAAGCTTTCTTT
CASSLDTLNQYTEAFF
>TRBV18|TRBJ2-7|NA|TRBD1
TGTGCCAGCTCACCGTTGCTGGGACAGGGGGCGTCCGAGCAGTACTTC
CASSPLLGQGASEQYF
>TRBV7-9|TRBJ2-7|NA|TRBD2
TGTGCCAGCAGCTTAGGATATATGACTAGCGGAATAACCTACGAGCAGTACTTC
CASSLGYMTSGITYEQYF
>TRBV11-3|TRBJ2-7|NA|TRBD2
TGTGCCAGCAGCTTAGCGCGTGACAGGGCCTTAGCGGGAGGGAGTCAGCAGTACTTC
CASSLARDRALAGGSQQYF
>TRBV9|TRBJ2-7|NA|TRBD1
TGTGCCAGCAGCGAGGGACAGGGGGACCACGAGCAGTACTTC
CASSEGQGDHEQYF
>TRBV7-9|TRBJ2-7|NA|NA
TGTTCCAGCAGCCACGGTACAGGGCCCTTCGAGCAGTACTTC
CSSSHGTGPFEQYF
>TRBV5-6|TRBJ2-7|NA|NA
TGTGCCAGCAGCTTGTCCGGGAGCTACAACGAGCAGTACTTC
CASSLSGSYNEQYF
>TRBV5-1|TRBJ2-7|NA|NA
TGCGCCAGCCGAACTAACGGTCTGGCCCCCTACGAGCAGTACTTC
CASRTNGLAPYEQYF
>TRBV7-2|TRBJ2-7|once|TRBD2
TGTGCCAGCAGCATCCGGACTAGCGGCTCCTACGAGCAGTACTTC
CASSIRTSGSYEQYF
>TRBV2|TRBJ1-3|NA|NA
TGTGCCAGCAATCCAGGGCACTCTGGAAACACCATATATTTT
CASNPGHSGNTIYF
>TRBV28|TRBJ2-7|NA|NA
TGTGCCAGCAGTCGCGGAGCGGCGCCCACCTACTACGAGCAGTACTTC
CASSRGAAPTYYEQYF
>TRBV6-1|TRBJ2-3|NA|NA
TGTGCCAGCAGTTTTAGCGGACTTAGCACAGATACGCAGTATTTT
CASSFSGLSTDTQYF
>TRBV4-2|TRBJ1-5|NA|NA
TGTGCCAGCAGCCAAGGCTCGGGGGGCTATAGCAATCAGCCCCAGCATTTT
CASSQGSGGYSNQPQHF
>TRBV6-1|TRBJ2-7|once|TRBD2
TGTGCCAGCTCCCGTGAGCGGGGAACCTACGAGCAGTACTTC
CASSRERGTYEQYF
>TRBV5-1|TRBJ2-7|NA|TRBD2
TGCGCCAGCAGCTTGGATTTCAAGCGGGAGGGCTCTGGGTACGAGCAGTACTTC
CASSLDFKREGSGYEQYF
>TRBV5-1|TRBJ2-5|NA|NA
TGCGCCAGCAGCTTGTACGGGCAAGAGACCCAGTACTTC
CASSLYGQETQYF
>TRBV5-1|TRBJ2-1|NA|TRBD2
TGCGCCAGCAGCTTGGATGGCGGGGGGTACAATGAGCAGTTCTTC
CASSLDGGGYNEQFF
>TRBV11-2|TRBJ2-5|NA|TRBD2
TGTGCCAGCAGCTTAGGGGGGGGGCAAGAGACCCAGTACTTC
CASSLGGGQETQYF
>TRBV9|TRBJ2-5|NA|NA
TGTGCCAGCAGCCCGGGAGCGGACCAAGAGACCCAGTACTTC
CASSPGADQETQYF
>TRBV7-9|TRBJ2-7|few|NA
TGTGCCAGCAGCTCCCGTGGGGGGTCTGAGTACTTC
CASSSRGGSEYF
>TRBV27|TRBJ1-5|NA|NA
TGTGCCAGCAGTTTATCCGGTGACAGGCCCCGCGGCAATCAGCCCCAGCATTTT
CASSLSGDRPRGNQPQHF